This TCR beta chain is drawn from a study of T cell changes during pregnancy in multiple sclerosis. Generated by immunoSEQ multiplex PCR, the TCRdb table keeps only in-frame clones and is missing some. Of more than 85,000 clones in the sample, 93% were seen once. Trimming cost V 5 bases and J 3 bases, with 11 bases left between them. In germline, CDR1 is PRHDT, CDR2 FYEKMQ (reference sequence). The CDR3 consists of 14 residues. The chain employs TRBV13 and TRBJ1-5, with D perhaps TRBD1 (6 bases). The source material was peripheral blood, sampled in the third trimester of pregnancy. This receptor was obtained from a female donor in good health, enrolled as a control in a pregnancy study. CDR3 DNA sequence: TGTGCCAGCAGCCTGGGGGGGGCCAATCAGCCCCAGCATTTT. Amino acids: CASSLGGANQPQHF.